What follows are 9 T cell receptor beta chains derived from one specimen sequenced in a study of cytomegalovirus exposure and HLA in healthy donors. PCR used 60 Vbeta primers and 13 Jbeta primers. TCRdb's copy holds only in-frame clones and misses some; the assay was immunoSEQ multiplex PCR. Of 210,000 or so clones listed, around four fifths are singletons. The sequenced sample consisted of PBMCs. These receptor sequences come from a boy aged 2 to 10 in good health and CMV-seronegative.

This rearrangement joins TRBV2 to TRBJ1-1; 8 nucleotides agree with TRBD1. From germline, CDR1 is SNHLY and CDR2 FYNNEI. The CDR3 consists of 11 residues. Germline trimming cut 9 bases from V and 3 bases from J; bases unmatched to any gene: 0. CDR3 sequence reads: CARGQDTEAFF. The CDR3 region has the DNA TGTGCCAGGGGACAGGACACTGAAGCTTTCTTT. Full variable domain (outside the CDR3, taken from reference TRBV2 and TRBJ1-1): EPEVTQTPSHQVTQMGQEVILRCVPISNHLYFYWYRQILGQKVEFLVSFYNNEISEKSEIFDDQFSVERPDGSNFTLKIRSTKLEDSAMYFCARGQDTEAFFGQGTRLTVV.

The V gene is TRBV7-2, the J gene TRBJ1-2; D unclear. Trimming left V 2 bases short and J 4 bases short, with 14 bases between. The CDR3 runs to 15 residues. Germline loops: CDR1 SGHTA, CDR2 FQGNSA. This chain's CDR3 is CASSLPTGFAYGYTF. As DNA, the CDR3 is TGTGCCAGCAGCTTACCGACGGGGTTTGCCTATGGCTACACCTTC. The full variable domain, its missing parts supplied by reference TRBV7-2 and TRBJ1-2, is GAGVSQSPSNKVTEKGKDVELRCDPISGHTALYWYRQSLGQGLEFLIYFQGNSAPDKSGLPSDRFSAERTGGSVSTLTIQRTQQEDSAVYLCASSLPTGFAYGYTFGSGTRLTVV.

This chain joins TRBV5-6 and TRBJ2-1; TRBD2 aligns across 7 bases. With V trimmed by 3 bases and J by 2 bases, 5 bases remained unmatched. CDR3 length: 15 amino acids. Germline V lookup: CDR1 SGHDT, CDR2 YYEEEE. The CDR3 region is CASSSLAGAYNEQFF. The CDR3 DNA reads as TGTGCCAGCAGCTCCCTTGCGGGAGCCTACAATGAGCAGTTCTTC.

The CDR3 bases are TGTGCCAGCAGCCAACTAGCGGGGGGTGGGACAGATACGCAGTATTTT. As protein: CASSQLAGGGTDTQYF. This chain joins TRBV9 and TRBJ2-3, with TRBD2 identical over 12 bases. V was clipped by 4 bases and J by 3 bases; unmatched bases: 6. This CDR3 is built from 16 residues. The germline gives CDR1 SGDLS, CDR2 YYNGEE.

V is TRBV29-1 and J is TRBJ2-1; perhaps TRBD2 as D (5 bases). V shed 5 bases and J shed 4 bases, with 9 bases lying between them. In germline, CDR1 is SQVTM, CDR2 ANQGSEA. This CDR3 region has 12 residues. Written as DNA, the CDR3 is TGCAGCGTTCGTGGGGAGTACAATGAGCAGTTCTTC. It specifies CSVRGEYNEQFF.

The rearrangement links TRBV27 to TRBJ1-4; 8 bases map to TRBD1. Germline V gene sequence: CDR1 MNHEY, CDR2 SMNVEV (reference sequence). The CDR3 length is 16 residues. Trimming cost V 5 bases and J 6 bases; bases outside gene matches: 11. In nucleotides, the CDR3 is TGTGCCAGCAGTCTCCTCGGGACAGGACCTGATGAAAAACTGTTTTTT. It encodes CASSLLGTGPDEKLFF.

The rearrangement links TRBV4-1 to TRBJ2-3, with D possibly matching TRBD2 (7 bases). This CDR3 spans 17 amino acids. CDR1 MGHRA and CDR2 YSYEKL come from the germline V gene. V lost 5 bases and J 0 bases, leaving 18 bases between the germline ends. CDR3 coding DNA: TGCGCCAGCAGCTATAGGGGGGGCCCCCGTAGCACAGATACGCAGTATTTT. Translation: CASSYRGGPRSTDTQYF.

The rearrangement joins TRBV5-4 to TRBJ2-7, with 10 bases that match TRBD1. The CDR3 totals 14 residues. Germline CDR1 SGHNT, CDR2 YYREEE (reference sequence). After removal of 6 bases from V and 2 bases from J, the junction contained 5 bases not matched to a gene. In DNA form, the CDR3 reads TGTGCCAGCAAGGATGGGACAGGGGCCTACGAGCAGTACTTC. Translation gives CASKDGTGAYEQYF.

This clone occurred many times. The same CDR3 also results from other DNA sequences found in this sample. The chain is built from TRBV19 and TRBJ1-5; TRBD1 agrees at 8 bases. Unmatched junction bases numbered 5, after V lost 3 bases and J lost 4 bases. Germline-derived CDR1 and CDR2 are LNHDA and SQIVND (reference sequence). The CDR3 totals 15 residues. CDR3 in amino acids: CASSIGQGGNQPQHF. The CDR3 DNA follows: TGTGCCAGTAGTATCGGACAGGGAGGTAATCAGCCCCAGCATTTT.